The entry below describes one T cell receptor (beta chain). This sample is part of a study of shared clonotypes between healthy human individuals. Sequencing was performed with immunoSEQ multiplex PCR; in TCRdb, only in-frame clones are kept and a portion is missing. This sample has about 1,900,000 clones, with about 94% found just once. CD45RO-negative, CCR7-selected cells formed the naive CD8 fraction, which excluded terminally differentiated effector memory CD45RA+ cells. The healthy adult donors were HIV-negative and reported no recent acute infections or vaccinations. The CDR3 sequence is 14 residues long. V was trimmed by 5 bases and J by 2 bases, leaving 13 bases between them. From germline, CDR1 is SEHNR and CDR2 FQNEAQ (reference sequence).

Sample: naive CD8+ T cells sorted from blood. The chain combines TRBV7-9 with TRBJ2-7; tentative D call: TRBD1 (6 bases). The source of this sequence is a man aged 18 to 29 in good health. CDR3 protein: CASSRRDTPYEQYF. In DNA form, the CDR3 reads TGTGCCAGCAGCCGCCGGGACACCCCCTACGAGCAGTACTTC.